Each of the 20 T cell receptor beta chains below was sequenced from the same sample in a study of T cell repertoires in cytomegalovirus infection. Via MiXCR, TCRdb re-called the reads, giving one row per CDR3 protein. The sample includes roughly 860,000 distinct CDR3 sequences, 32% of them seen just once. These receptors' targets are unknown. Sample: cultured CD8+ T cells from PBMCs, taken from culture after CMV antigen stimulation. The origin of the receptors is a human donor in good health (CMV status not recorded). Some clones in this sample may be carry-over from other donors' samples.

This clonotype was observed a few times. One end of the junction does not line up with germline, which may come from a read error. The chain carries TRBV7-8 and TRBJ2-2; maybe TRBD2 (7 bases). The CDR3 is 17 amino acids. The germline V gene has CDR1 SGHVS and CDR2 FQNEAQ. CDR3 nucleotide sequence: TGTGTCAGCAGCCGTAGGGGAGGGGGACAACTCACCGGGGAGCTGTTTTTT. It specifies CVSSRRGGGQLTGELFF.

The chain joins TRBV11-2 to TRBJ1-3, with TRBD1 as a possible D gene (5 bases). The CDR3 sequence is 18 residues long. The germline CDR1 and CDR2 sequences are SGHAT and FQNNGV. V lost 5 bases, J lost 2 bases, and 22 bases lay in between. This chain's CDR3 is CASSLGGAAARTGNTIYF. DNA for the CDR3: TGTGCCAGCAGCCTTGGGGGAGCGGCTGCCCGTACTGGAAACACCATATATTTT.

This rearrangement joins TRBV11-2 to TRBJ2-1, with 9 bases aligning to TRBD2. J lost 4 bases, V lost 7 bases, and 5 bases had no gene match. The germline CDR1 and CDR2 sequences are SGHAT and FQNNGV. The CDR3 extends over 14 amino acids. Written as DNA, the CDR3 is TGTGCCAGCACCGTAGCGGGGGATTACAATGAGCAGTTCTTC. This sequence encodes CASTVAGDYNEQFF. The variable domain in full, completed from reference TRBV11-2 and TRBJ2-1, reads EAGVAQSPRYKIIEKRQSVAFWCNPISGHATLYWYQQILGQGPKLLIQFQNNGVVDDSQLPKDRFSAERLKGVDSTLKIQPAKLEDSAVYLCASTVAGDYNEQFFGPGTRLTVL.

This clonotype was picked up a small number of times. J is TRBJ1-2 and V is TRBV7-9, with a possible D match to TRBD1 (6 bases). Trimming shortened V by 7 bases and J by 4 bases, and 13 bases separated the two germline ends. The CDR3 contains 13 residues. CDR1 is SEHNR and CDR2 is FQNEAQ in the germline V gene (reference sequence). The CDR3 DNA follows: TGTGCCAGCATCCCCGGGACAACCTATGGCTACACCTTC. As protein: CASIPGTTYGYTF. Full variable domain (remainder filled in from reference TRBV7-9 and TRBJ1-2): DTGVSQNPRHKITKRGQNVTFRCDPISEHNRLYWYRQTLGQGPEFLTYFQNEAQLEKSRLLSDRFSAERPKGSFSTLEIQRTEQGDSAMYLCASIPGTTYGYTFGSGTRLTVV.

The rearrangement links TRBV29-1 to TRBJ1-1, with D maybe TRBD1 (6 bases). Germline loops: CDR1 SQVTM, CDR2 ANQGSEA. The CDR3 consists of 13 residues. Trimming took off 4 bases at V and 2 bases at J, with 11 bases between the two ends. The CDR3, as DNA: TGCAGCGTTGTCGGGGGCGAAAACACTGAAGCTTTCTTT. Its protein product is CSVVGGENTEAFF.

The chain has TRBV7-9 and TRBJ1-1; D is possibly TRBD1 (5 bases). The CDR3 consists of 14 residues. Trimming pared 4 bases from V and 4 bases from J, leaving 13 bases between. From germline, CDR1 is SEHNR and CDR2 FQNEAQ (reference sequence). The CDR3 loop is CASSSSSGGTEAFF. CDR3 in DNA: TGTGCCAGCAGCTCTTCCTCGGGGGGCACTGAAGCTTTCTTT.

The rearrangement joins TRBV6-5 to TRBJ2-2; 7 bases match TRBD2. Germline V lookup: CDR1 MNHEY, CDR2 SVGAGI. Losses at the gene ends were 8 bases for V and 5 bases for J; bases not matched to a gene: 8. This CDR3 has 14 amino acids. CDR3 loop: CASFAAGETGELFF. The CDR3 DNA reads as TGTGCCAGCTTTGCGGCGGGGGAGACCGGGGAGCTGTTTTTT.

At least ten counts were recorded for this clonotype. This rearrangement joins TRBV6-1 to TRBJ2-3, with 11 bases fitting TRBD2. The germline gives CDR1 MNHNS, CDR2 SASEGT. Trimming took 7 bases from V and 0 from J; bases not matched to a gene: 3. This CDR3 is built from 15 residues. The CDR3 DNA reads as TGTGCCAGCACTCTAGCGGGGGGCAGCACAGATACGCAGTATTTT. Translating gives CASTLAGGSTDTQYF.

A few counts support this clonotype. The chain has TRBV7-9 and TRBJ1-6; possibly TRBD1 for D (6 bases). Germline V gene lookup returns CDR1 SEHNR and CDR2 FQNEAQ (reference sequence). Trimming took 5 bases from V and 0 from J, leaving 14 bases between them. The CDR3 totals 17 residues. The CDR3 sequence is CASSTGLGSSYNSPLHF. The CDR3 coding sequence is TGTGCCAGCAGCACAGGGTTGGGGAGCTCCTATAATTCACCCCTCCACTTT.

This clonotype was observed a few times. CDR3 sequence: CASSLARGGGQPQHF. The CDR3 DNA sequence: TGTGCCAGCAGCTTAGCAAGAGGGGGCGGTCAGCCCCAGCATTTT. J is TRBJ1-5 and V is TRBV7-9; 7 nucleotides line up with TRBD1. The CDR3 is 15 residues long. The V segment lost 0 bases and the J segment 6 bases; nucleotides outside the gene matches: 5. The germline gives CDR1 SEHNR, CDR2 FQNEAQ (reference sequence).

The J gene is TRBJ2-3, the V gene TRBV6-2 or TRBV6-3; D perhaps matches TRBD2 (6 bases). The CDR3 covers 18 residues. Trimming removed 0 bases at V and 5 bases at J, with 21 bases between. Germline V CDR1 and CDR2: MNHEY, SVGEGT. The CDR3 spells CASSYSSFGGDGRDTQYF. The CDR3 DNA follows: TGTGCCAGCAGTTACTCGTCTTTTGGAGGGGATGGGAGAGATACGCAGTATTTT.

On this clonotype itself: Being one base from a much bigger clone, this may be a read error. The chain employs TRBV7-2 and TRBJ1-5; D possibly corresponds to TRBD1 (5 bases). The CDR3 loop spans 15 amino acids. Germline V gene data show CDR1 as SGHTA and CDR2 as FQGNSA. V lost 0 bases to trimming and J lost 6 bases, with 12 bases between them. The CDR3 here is CASSLAPSGSQPQHF. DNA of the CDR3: TGTGCCAGCAGCTTAGCGCCCTCAGGGAGTCAGCCCCAGCATTTT. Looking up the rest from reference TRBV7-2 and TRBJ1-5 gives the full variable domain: GAGVSQSPSNKVTEKGKDVELRCDPISGHTALYWYRQSLGQGLEFLIYFQGNSAPDKSGLPSDRFSAERTGGSVSTLTIQRTQQEDSAVYLCASSLAPSGSQPQHFGDGTRLSIL.

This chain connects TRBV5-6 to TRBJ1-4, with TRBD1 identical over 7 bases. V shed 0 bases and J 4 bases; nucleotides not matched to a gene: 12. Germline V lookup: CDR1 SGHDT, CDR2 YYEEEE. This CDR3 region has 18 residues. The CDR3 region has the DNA TGTGCCAGCAGCTTGGACGACTATACCGGGACAGTTAATGAAAAACTGTTTTTT. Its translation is CASSLDDYTGTVNEKLFF. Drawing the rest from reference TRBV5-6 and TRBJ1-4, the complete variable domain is DAGVTQSPTHLIKTRGQQVTLRCSPKSGHDTVSWYQQALGQGPQFIFQYYEEEERQRGNFPDRFSGHQFPNYSSELNVNALLLGDSALYLCASSLDDYTGTVNEKLFFGSGTQLSVL.

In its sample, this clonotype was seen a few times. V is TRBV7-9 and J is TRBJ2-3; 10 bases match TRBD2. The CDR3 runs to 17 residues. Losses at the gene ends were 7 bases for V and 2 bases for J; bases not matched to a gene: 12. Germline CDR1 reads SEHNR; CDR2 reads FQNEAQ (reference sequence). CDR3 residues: CASTPSLLAGYTDTQYF. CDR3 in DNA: TGTGCCAGCACCCCTTCCCTACTAGCGGGGTACACAGATACGCAGTATTTT. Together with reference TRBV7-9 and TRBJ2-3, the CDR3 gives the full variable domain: DTGVSQNPRHKITKRGQNVTFRCDPISEHNRLYWYRQTLGQGPEFLTYFQNEAQLEKSRLLSDRFSAERPKGSFSTLEIQRTEQGDSAMYLCASTPSLLAGYTDTQYFGPGTRLTVL.

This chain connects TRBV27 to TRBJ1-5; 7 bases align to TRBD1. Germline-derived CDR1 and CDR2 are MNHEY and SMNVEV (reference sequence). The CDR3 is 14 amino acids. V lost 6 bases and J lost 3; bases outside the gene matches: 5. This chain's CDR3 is CASRTGAPNQPQHF. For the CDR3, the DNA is TGTGCCAGCAGAACAGGGGCCCCCAATCAGCCCCAGCATTTT.

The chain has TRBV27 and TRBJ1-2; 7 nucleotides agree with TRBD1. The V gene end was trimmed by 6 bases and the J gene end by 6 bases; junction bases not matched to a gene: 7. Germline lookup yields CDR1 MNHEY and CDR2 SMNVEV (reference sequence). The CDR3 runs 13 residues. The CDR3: CASSRRGRDGYTF. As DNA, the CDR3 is TGTGCCAGCAGCCGAAGGGGGCGAGATGGCTACACCTTC.

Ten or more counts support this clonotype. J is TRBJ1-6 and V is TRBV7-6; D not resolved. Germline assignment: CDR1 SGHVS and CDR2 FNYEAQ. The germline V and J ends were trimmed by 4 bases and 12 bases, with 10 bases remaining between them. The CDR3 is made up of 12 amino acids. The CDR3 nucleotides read TGTGCCAGCAGCTCCGGCCCCGGACCCCTCCACTTT. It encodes CASSSGPGPLHF.

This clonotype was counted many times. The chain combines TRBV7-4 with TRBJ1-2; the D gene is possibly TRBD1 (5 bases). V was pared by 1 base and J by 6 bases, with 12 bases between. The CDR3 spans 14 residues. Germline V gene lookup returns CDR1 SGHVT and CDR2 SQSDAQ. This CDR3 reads CASSLDGRADGYTF. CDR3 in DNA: TGTGCCAGCAGCTTAGACGGCAGGGCGGATGGCTACACCTTC.

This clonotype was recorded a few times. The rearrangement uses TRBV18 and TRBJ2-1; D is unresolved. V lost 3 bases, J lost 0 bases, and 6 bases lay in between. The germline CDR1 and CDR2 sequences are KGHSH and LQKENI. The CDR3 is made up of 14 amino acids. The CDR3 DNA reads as TGTGCCAGCTCACCCGAGTACTCCTACAATGAGCAGTTCTTC. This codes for CASSPEYSYNEQFF.

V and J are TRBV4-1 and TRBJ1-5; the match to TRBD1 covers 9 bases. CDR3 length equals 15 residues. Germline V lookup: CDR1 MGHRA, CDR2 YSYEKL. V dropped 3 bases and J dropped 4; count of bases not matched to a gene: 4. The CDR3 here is CASSHAGTGNQPQHF. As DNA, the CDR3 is TGCGCCAGCAGCCACGCCGGGACAGGGAATCAGCCCCAGCATTTT.